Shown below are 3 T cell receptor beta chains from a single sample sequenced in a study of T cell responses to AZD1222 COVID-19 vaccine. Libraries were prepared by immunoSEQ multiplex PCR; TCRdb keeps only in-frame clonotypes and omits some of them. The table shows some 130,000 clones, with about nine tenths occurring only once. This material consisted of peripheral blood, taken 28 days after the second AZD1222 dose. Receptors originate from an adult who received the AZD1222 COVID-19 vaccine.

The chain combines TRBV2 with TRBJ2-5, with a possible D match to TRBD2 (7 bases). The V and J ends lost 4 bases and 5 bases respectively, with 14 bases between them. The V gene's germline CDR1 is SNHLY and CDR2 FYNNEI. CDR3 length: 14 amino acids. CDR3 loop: CASSGGGLGETQYF. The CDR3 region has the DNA TGTGCCAGCAGTGGGGGGGGCTTAGGTGAGACCCAGTACTTC.

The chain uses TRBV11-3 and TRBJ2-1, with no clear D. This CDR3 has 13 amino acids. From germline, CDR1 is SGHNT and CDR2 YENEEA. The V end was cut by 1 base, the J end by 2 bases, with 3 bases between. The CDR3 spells CASSLVPYNEQFF. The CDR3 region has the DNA TGTGCCAGCAGCTTAGTCCCCTACAATGAGCAGTTCTTC.

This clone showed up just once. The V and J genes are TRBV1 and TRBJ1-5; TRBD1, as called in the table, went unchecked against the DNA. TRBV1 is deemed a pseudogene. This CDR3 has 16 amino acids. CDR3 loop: CTSSRCPGARNQPQHF. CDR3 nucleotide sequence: TGCACCAGCAGCCGCTGCCCAGGGGCACGGAATCAGCCCCAGCATTTT.